A single sample is the source of the 29 T cell receptor beta chains below, sequenced in a study of identical twins. One entry per CDR3 protein results from TCRdb running MiXCR on the 5' RACE reads. The data hold roughly 540,000 distinct CDR3 sequences, with 22% observed a single time. The sample was also reused in another study, on T cells expressing NK-cell markers.

The source material was CD4+ T cells sorted from blood. The origin of the receptors is a woman aged 18-29 years in good health.

The chain links TRBV20-1 to TRBJ2-3; tentatively, D is TRBD1 or TRBD2 (5 bases each). This CDR3 has 15 amino acids. Germline-derived CDR1 and CDR2 are DFQATT and SNEGSKA (reference sequence). V dropped 5 bases and J dropped 0 bases, with 15 bases sitting between them. The CDR3 DNA follows: TGCAGTGCTGTTGTGGGACCGTCGAGCACAGATACGCAGTATTTT. Protein product: CSAVVGPSSTDTQYF.

The chain combines TRBV4-3 with TRBJ1-2; the D is unclear. The ends were cut back, 0 bases at V and 2 bases at J, with 7 bases in the middle. CDR3 length: 14 residues. In germline, CDR1 is LGHNA, CDR2 YSLEER. DNA of the CDR3: TGCGCCAGCAGCCAAGAAAGCAGAAACTATGGCTACACCTTC. Its translation: CASSQESRNYGYTF.

The chain links TRBV20-1 to TRBJ2-5; 9 nucleotides match TRBD2. CDR1 DFQATT and CDR2 SNEGSKA come from the germline V gene (reference sequence). The CDR3 extends over 15 amino acids. The junction had 8 bases not matched to a gene; V was cut back by 5 bases and J by 1 base. As DNA, the CDR3 is TGCAGTGCTCCAACCTCTAGCGGGGTCCAAGAGACCCAGTACTTC. Translation gives CSAPTSSGVQETQYF.

This clonotype was detected a few times. The chain uses TRBV7-9 and TRBJ1-1; unclear D gene. Germline values: CDR1 SEHNR, CDR2 FQNEAQ (reference sequence). The V end lost 6 bases, the J end lost 11 bases, and 13 bases lay between the germline ends. This CDR3 spans 11 amino acids. CDR3 residues: CASRYQAMAFF. The CDR3 DNA reads as TGTGCCAGCAGATATCAGGCGATGGCTTTCTTT.

This chain links TRBV10-1 with TRBJ2-7; no firm D call. Trimming removed 3 bases at V and 5 bases at J, with 14 bases between. From germline, CDR1 is WNHNN and CDR2 SYGVQD (reference sequence). CDR3 length: 14 residues. The CDR3 here is CASSDPKNSNEQYF. As DNA, the CDR3 is TGCGCCAGCAGTGACCCCAAGAATAGCAACGAGCAGTACTTC.

The rearrangement uses TRBV7-2 and TRBJ1-2; D ambiguous. Trimming stripped 1 base from V and 1 base from J, with 13 bases between. CDR3 length: 16 residues. The germline gives CDR1 SGHTA, CDR2 FQGNSA. The DNA of the CDR3 is TGTGCCAGCAGCTTAGTTCCATATTCAGATAACTATGGCTACACCTTC. This sequence encodes CASSLVPYSDNYGYTF. Drawing the rest from reference TRBV7-2 and TRBJ1-2, the complete variable domain is GAGVSQSPSNKVTEKGKDVELRCDPISGHTALYWYRQSLGQGLEFLIYFQGNSAPDKSGLPSDRFSAERTGGSVSTLTIQRTQQEDSAVYLCASSLVPYSDNYGYTFGSGTRLTVV.

The chain couples TRBV5-1 to TRBJ2-5; D is possibly TRBD1 or TRBD2 (6 bases each). CDR1 and CDR2 (germline): SGHRS, YFSETQ. Trimming took 4 bases from V and 5 from J, leaving 21 bases between them. This CDR3 is built from 16 residues. The CDR3 coding sequence is TGCGCCAGCAGCATACAGGCTTACCGAGGGGGGGAGACCCAGTACTTC. The encoded protein is CASSIQAYRGGETQYF.

This clonotype occurred a few times. The V and J genes are TRBV12-3 or TRBV12-4 and TRBJ1-5; D is possibly TRBD1 (5 bases). V was cut by 6 bases and J by 3 bases, with 18 bases left in between. CDR3 length equals 16 residues. In DNA form, the CDR3 reads TGTGCCAGCAGCCTCCAAACAGGAGGCCCCAATCAGCCCCAGCATTTT. Its translation is CASSLQTGGPNQPQHF.

The rearrangement uses TRBV12-3 or TRBV12-4 and TRBJ2-5, with 10 bases that match TRBD1. V was pared by 4 bases and J by 7 bases, with 9 bases of the junction left unmatched. The CDR3 sequence is 15 residues long. CDR3 protein: CASSSVPGQGTTQYF. The CDR3 DNA reads as TGTGCCAGCAGTTCAGTCCCGGGACAGGGGACGACCCAGTACTTC.

The chain employs TRBV7-7 and TRBJ2-5; 7 bases fit TRBD2. CDR3 length: 16 amino acids. Germline CDR1 reads SSHAT; CDR2 reads FNYEAQ (reference sequence). The trim removed 4 bases at V and 7 bases at J, leaving 15 bases unmatched. CDR3 in DNA: TGTGCCAGCAGCTCCACAGACGGGACTACCCTCGGGACCCAGTACTTC. Translation: CASSSTDGTTLGTQYF.

J is TRBJ2-1 and V is TRBV6-1; 7 bases are a match to TRBD1. The CDR3 is 15 amino acids. The trim removed 3 bases at V and 3 bases at J, leaving 5 bases unmatched. The germline V gene encodes CDR1 MNHNS and CDR2 SASEGT. CDR3 sequence reads: CASSEGTAFYNEQFF. The CDR3 coding sequence is TGTGCCAGCAGTGAGGGGACAGCCTTCTACAATGAGCAGTTCTTC.

The chain employs TRBV20-1 and TRBJ2-7; 11 bases map to TRBD2. This CDR3 has 14 amino acids. Germline V gene lookup returns CDR1 DFQATT and CDR2 SNEGSKA (reference sequence). V lost 3 bases, J lost 4 bases, and 5 bases stayed unmatched. The CDR3 nucleotides read TGCAGTGCTAGTAGGGCTAGCGGGAGGTACGAGCAGTACTTC. It is translated as CSASRASGRYEQYF.

Comment on this clonotype: The CDR3 carries no conserved terminal phenylalanine or tryptophan, so it likely arises from a read error. In nucleotides, the CDR3 is TGTGCCAGCAATGGACAGGGGTTCAACGAGCAGTACTTA. Translating it yields CASNGQGFNEQYL. The rearrangement links TRBV6-2 or TRBV6-3 to TRBJ2-7, with 9 bases fitting TRBD1. The CDR3 length is 13 residues. Germline lookup yields CDR1 MNHEY and CDR2 SVGEGT. The J segment lost 5 bases and the V segment lost 7 bases, leaving 6 bases of the junction unmatched.

This clonotype was counted at least ten times. Here the CDR3 DNA reads TGTGCCAGCAGCTTACTAGCTAACAATGAGCAGTTCTTC. It specifies CASSLLANNEQFF. The chain is built from TRBV5-5 and TRBJ2-1, with a possible D match to TRBD2 (6 bases). Trimming took off 2 bases at V and 5 bases at J, with 8 bases between the two ends. The CDR3 sequence is 13 residues long. From germline, CDR1 is SGHKS and CDR2 YYEKEE (reference sequence).

This clonotype has more than one count but fewer than ten. The chain is built from TRBV5-4 and TRBJ1-1; D unclear. V lost 2 bases and J lost 0, with 5 bases in between. This CDR3 comprises 13 residues. CDR1 is SGHNT and CDR2 is YYREEE in the germline V gene (reference sequence). The CDR3 protein is CASSLVMNTEAFF. The CDR3 DNA follows: TGTGCCAGCAGCTTAGTAATGAACACTGAAGCTTTCTTT.

The chain carries TRBV27 and TRBJ1-6; D not certain. CDR3 size: 15 residues. Trimming stripped 2 bases from V and 9 bases from J, with 14 bases between. Germline-derived CDR1 and CDR2 are MNHEY and SMNVEV (reference sequence). The CDR3 here is CASSLGVGSSSPLHF. As DNA, the CDR3 is TGTGCCAGCAGTTTAGGGGTAGGGTCAAGTTCACCCCTCCACTTT.

There are a few counts of this clonotype. V usage is TRBV5-1 and J usage is TRBJ1-2; 7 bases are a match to TRBD1. J gave up 8 bases and V 4 bases, and 11 bases lay outside the gene matches. The V gene's germline CDR1 is SGHRS and CDR2 YFSETQ. The CDR3 runs to 14 residues. Here the CDR3 reads CASSPRQGWEGYTF. The CDR3 DNA reads as TGCGCCAGCAGCCCGCGACAGGGTTGGGAAGGCTACACCTTC.

The chain employs TRBV6-5 and TRBJ2-4; 7 positions match TRBD2. Trimming at V came to 4 bases and at J to 1 base, leaving 4 bases not matched to a gene. The CDR3 is made up of 15 amino acids. Germline V CDR1 and CDR2: MNHEY, SVGAGI. Here the CDR3 reads CASSFTGRAKNIQYF. Written as DNA, the CDR3 is TGTGCCAGCAGTTTTACCGGGAGGGCCAAAAACATTCAGTACTTC.

This clonotype was counted many times. The rearrangement links TRBV29-1 to TRBJ2-2; no definite D call. Germline V CDR1 and CDR2: SQVTM, ANQGSEA. V lost 6 bases and J lost 7, with 15 bases in between. CDR3 length: 13 residues. The CDR3 sequence is CSVTGPGNGELFF. Here the CDR3 DNA reads TGCAGCGTGACGGGCCCAGGCAACGGGGAGCTGTTTTTT.

This clonotype has only a few counts. The genes are TRBV7-2 and TRBJ1-2, with 9 bases matching TRBD1. The CDR3 is 17 residues long. The junction had 12 bases not matched to a gene; V was cut back by 3 bases and J by 4 bases. The germline gives CDR1 SGHTA, CDR2 FQGNSA. CDR3 sequence (DNA): TGTGCCAGCAGCTTCCCGGACAGGGGTGTTCGTAGCTATGGCTACACCTTC. This translates into CASSFPDRGVRSYGYTF.

This clonotype showed up just a few times. The rearrangement links TRBV12-3 or TRBV12-4 to TRBJ1-3; 7 bases fit TRBD1. Trimming cost V 5 bases and J 0 bases; bases outside gene matches: 7. This CDR3 is 16 amino acids long. The CDR3 sequence: CASSAGQLISGNTIYF. CDR3 coding DNA: TGTGCCAGCAGTGCGGGACAGCTAATCTCTGGAAACACCATATATTTT.

The chain employs TRBV6-1 and TRBJ2-1, with a tentative D call TRBD1 (8 bases). From germline, CDR1 is MNHNS and CDR2 SASEGT. Trimming pared 8 bases from V and 9 bases from J, leaving 23 bases between. The CDR3 is 15 residues long. CDR3 sequence: CASGRGTGPLGEQFF. For the CDR3, the DNA is TGTGCCAGCGGGCGGGGGACAGGACCCTTGGGTGAGCAGTTCTTC.

This clonotype appeared a few times. The chain carries TRBV5-1 and TRBJ2-5; 8 bases line up with TRBD2. The CDR3 contains 15 residues. Germline CDR1 is SGHRS and CDR2 is YFSETQ. The J segment lost 3 bases and the V segment lost 4 bases, leaving 8 bases of the junction unmatched. The CDR3 is CASSPQAGVEETQYF. CDR3 nucleotide sequence: TGCGCCAGCAGCCCTCAAGCGGGAGTGGAAGAGACCCAGTACTTC.

The sample holds a few counts of this clonotype. The chain is built from TRBV3-1 and TRBJ2-3; D ambiguous. Deletions cut 4 bases from V and 2 bases from J, with 10 bases between. The CDR3 loop spans 14 amino acids. Per germline, CDR1 LGHDT and CDR2 YNNKEL (reference sequence). The CDR3 sequence: CASSRVWTTDTQYF. For the CDR3, the DNA is TGTGCCAGCAGCCGAGTGTGGACCACAGATACGCAGTATTTT.

The chain couples TRBV29-1 to TRBJ2-5, with D possibly matching TRBD1 (6 bases). The ends were cut back, 7 bases at V and 5 bases at J, with 17 bases in the middle. The CDR3 spans 13 residues. Germline V lookup: CDR1 SQVTM, CDR2 ANQGSEA. CDR3 DNA: TGCAGCGCCTCGGACAGAAACGGGGAGACCCAGTACTTC. Its translation: CSASDRNGETQYF.

This clonotype was counted between two and nine times. The V gene is TRBV20-1, the J gene TRBJ1-2; weak D call: TRBD1 (6 bases). Germline loops: CDR1 DFQATT, CDR2 SNEGSKA (reference sequence). Trimming shortened V by 6 bases and J by 2 bases, and 10 bases separated the two germline ends. The CDR3 has 12 residues. The CDR3 is CSAPTGNYGYTF. The DNA of the CDR3 is TGCAGTGCCCCCACAGGGAACTATGGCTACACCTTC.

The chain combines TRBV7-8 with TRBJ2-7, with a possible D match to TRBD1 (6 bases). The CDR3 runs to 13 residues. The germline V gene has CDR1 SGHVS and CDR2 FQNEAQ. Trimming pared 6 bases from V and 7 bases from J, leaving 16 bases between. The CDR3 DNA is TGTGCCAGCAGAAACAGGGAAGTAGGAGAGCAGTACTTC. Amino acids: CASRNREVGEQYF.

In this sample, this clonotype turned up many times. This chain connects TRBV5-6 to TRBJ2-3, with unresolved D. The CDR3 totals 13 residues. Germline loops: CDR1 SGHDT, CDR2 YYEEEE. V was pared by 4 bases and J by 4 bases, with 10 bases between. The CDR3 reads CASSLQNSDTQYF. Here the CDR3 DNA reads TGTGCCAGCAGCCTACAAAATTCAGATACGCAGTATTTT.

The CDR3 DNA follows: TGTGCCAGCAGTTTATTCGGTGTGGGCAGCTCAAACTATGGCTACACCTTC. As protein: CASSLFGVGSSNYGYTF. V gene TRBV27 combines with J gene TRBJ1-2; D unclear. This CDR3 is 17 amino acids long. Germline V gene data show CDR1 as MNHEY and CDR2 as SMNVEV (reference sequence). The V gene lost 1 base and the J gene lost 2 bases, with 17 bases spanning the gap.